Each of the 5 T cell receptor beta chains below was sequenced from the same sample in a study of T cell repertoires in cytomegalovirus infection. The antigens these receptors bind are not known. TCRdb reprocessed the reads via MiXCR and lists one record per CDR3 protein. This table holds around 300,000 distinct CDR3 sequences, roughly 25% found once. Sequenced material: cultured PBMCs, taken from culture after CMV antigen stimulation. These receptors came from a human donor in good health (CMV status not recorded). Some clones in this sample may be carry-over from other donors' samples.

The V call is TRBV7-2, the J call TRBJ2-7; D unresolved. V was pared by 5 bases and J by 7 bases, with 18 bases between. The germline V gene encodes CDR1 SGHTA and CDR2 FQGNSA. The CDR3 consists of 14 residues. CDR3 sequence (DNA): TGTGCCAGCAGCCGGACCCCTACGTCCCCGGAGCAGTACGTC. It codes for CASSRTPTSPEQYV.

This clonotype was counted ten times or more. The genes are TRBV7-3 and TRBJ1-5; D perhaps matches TRBD1 (6 bases). The V gene lost 0 bases and the J gene lost 4 bases, with 10 bases spanning the gap. CDR1 and CDR2 from the germline V gene are SGHTA and FQGTGA. The CDR3 runs 15 residues. The CDR3 protein is CASSLTGARNQPQHF. The CDR3 nucleotides read TGTGCCAGCAGCTTAACGGGGGCAAGAAATCAGCCCCAGCATTTT. The full variable domain, rest sourced from reference TRBV7-3 and TRBJ1-5, is GAGVSQTPSNKVTEKGKYVELRCDPISGHTALYWYRQSLGQGPEFLIYFQGTGAADDSGLPNDRFFAVRPEGSVSTLKIQRTERGDSAVYLCASSLTGARNQPQHFGDGTRLSIL.

The V call is TRBV19, the J call TRBJ2-2; unclear D gene. Germline V gene lookup returns CDR1 LNHDA and CDR2 SQIVND (reference sequence). Deletions cut 4 bases from V and 8 bases from J, with 17 bases between. The CDR3 loop spans 15 amino acids. The CDR3 region has the DNA TGTGCCAGTAGTAGCACCGGAACGGAAGGTGGGGAGCTGTTTTTT. Protein product: CASSSTGTEGGELFF.

This chain joins TRBV7-2 and TRBJ1-1; D is perhaps TRBD1 (5 bases). V was trimmed by 5 bases and J by 4 bases, leaving 17 bases between them. There are 15 residues in the CDR3. Germline CDR1 reads SGHTA; CDR2 reads FQGNSA. The CDR3 nucleotides are TGTGCCAGCAGCCATGGGGGGAACCCGGGCACTGAAGCTTTCTTT. Protein product: CASSHGGNPGTEAFF.

This chain joins TRBV25-1 and TRBJ1-2, with 9 bases that match TRBD1. The CDR3 covers 15 residues. Germline assignment: CDR1 MGHDK and CDR2 SYGVNS. V was pared by 1 base and J by 8 bases, with 8 bases of the junction left unmatched. The CDR3 DNA is TGTGCCAGCAGTGAATCAAACAGGGGGCGCGGGGGCTACACCTTC. It encodes CASSESNRGRGGYTF.